A selection of T cell receptor beta chains follows, all from one sample in a study of identical twins. TCRdb ran MiXCR on the 5' RACE reads and lists one entry per CDR3 protein. This sample has approximately 500,000 distinct CDR3 sequences, with about 15% found just once. This same sample was also taken into another study, of yellow fever vaccine responses in identical twins.

Sequenced sample: CD4+ T cells sorted from blood. The origin of the receptors is a woman in her late teens or twenties in good health. Each CDR3 is given without its conserved first and last residue.

TRBV28,TRBJ1-5,ASSLTQPQH
TRBV6-2/TRBV6-3,TRBJ2-2,ASTRTANTGELF
TRBV10-3,TRBJ2-1,AIKSYNEQF
TRBV2,TRBJ2-7,ASRVGQGWDEQY
TRBV12-3/TRBV12-4,TRBJ2-3,ASKSRLAGGTDTQY
TRBV2,TRBJ2-1,ASSVNVQAGGPLSSYNEQF
TRBV20-1,TRBJ1-2,SASLGGEGYGYT
TRBV14,TRBJ2-4,ASSRGGFQNIQY
TRBV20-1,TRBJ1-4,SATPAWDEKLF
TRBV3-1,TRBJ2-5,ASSPTSLDAETQY
TRBV3-1,TRBJ2-7,ASSPRDSGNYEQY
TRBV5-1,TRBJ2-1,ASSLARSGNNEQF
TRBV12-3/TRBV12-4,TRBJ2-2,ASSPSGTSNTGELF
TRBV4-1,TRBJ2-7,ASSHGLGLAYEQY
TRBV7-2,TRBJ1-1,ASSLGPSEGQAF
TRBV9,TRBJ2-1,ASSGRGTSGGSSYNEQF
TRBV5-4,TRBJ2-6,ASSLQGAVGANVLT
TRBV6-1,TRBJ1-1,ASRRTGGARTEAF
TRBV28,TRBJ2-3,ASKSSTDTQY
TRBV20-1,TRBJ1-3,SAHYPRSSGNTIY
TRBV7-2,TRBJ2-5,ASSLELAGGSETQY
TRBV6-4,TRBJ1-6,ASATQQNSPLH
TRBV20-1,TRBJ2-3,SALLRSSTDTQY
TRBV6-1,TRBJ2-2,ASRQGSGTGELF
TRBV28,TRBJ2-1,ASSPLRDGYNEQF
TRBV7-2,TRBJ2-2,ASSLVQGGPGELF
TRBV3-1,TRBJ2-2,AFSFRHRDPDTGELF
TRBV29-1,TRBJ2-1,SSSGPYEQF
TRBV7-2,TRBJ2-7,ASSSGTPIKY
TRBV29-1,TRBJ2-7,SVQGPGEQY
TRBV27,TRBJ2-1,ASSLLPVSSYNEQF